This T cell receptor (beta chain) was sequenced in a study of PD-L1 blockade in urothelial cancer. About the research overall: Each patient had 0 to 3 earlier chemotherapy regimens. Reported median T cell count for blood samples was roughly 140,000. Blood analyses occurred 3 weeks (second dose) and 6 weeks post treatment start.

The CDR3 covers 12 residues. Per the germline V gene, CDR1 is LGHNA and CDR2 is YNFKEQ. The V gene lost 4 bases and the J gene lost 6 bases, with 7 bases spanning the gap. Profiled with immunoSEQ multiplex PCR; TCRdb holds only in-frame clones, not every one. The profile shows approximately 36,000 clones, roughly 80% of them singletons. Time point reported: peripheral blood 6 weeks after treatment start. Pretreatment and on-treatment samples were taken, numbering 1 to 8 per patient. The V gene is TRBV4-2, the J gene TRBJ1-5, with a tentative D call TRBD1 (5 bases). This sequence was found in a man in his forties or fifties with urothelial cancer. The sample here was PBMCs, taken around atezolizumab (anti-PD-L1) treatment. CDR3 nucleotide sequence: TGTGCCAGCAGCCCGCAGGGTCAGCCCCAGCATTTT. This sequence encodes CASSPQGQPQHF.